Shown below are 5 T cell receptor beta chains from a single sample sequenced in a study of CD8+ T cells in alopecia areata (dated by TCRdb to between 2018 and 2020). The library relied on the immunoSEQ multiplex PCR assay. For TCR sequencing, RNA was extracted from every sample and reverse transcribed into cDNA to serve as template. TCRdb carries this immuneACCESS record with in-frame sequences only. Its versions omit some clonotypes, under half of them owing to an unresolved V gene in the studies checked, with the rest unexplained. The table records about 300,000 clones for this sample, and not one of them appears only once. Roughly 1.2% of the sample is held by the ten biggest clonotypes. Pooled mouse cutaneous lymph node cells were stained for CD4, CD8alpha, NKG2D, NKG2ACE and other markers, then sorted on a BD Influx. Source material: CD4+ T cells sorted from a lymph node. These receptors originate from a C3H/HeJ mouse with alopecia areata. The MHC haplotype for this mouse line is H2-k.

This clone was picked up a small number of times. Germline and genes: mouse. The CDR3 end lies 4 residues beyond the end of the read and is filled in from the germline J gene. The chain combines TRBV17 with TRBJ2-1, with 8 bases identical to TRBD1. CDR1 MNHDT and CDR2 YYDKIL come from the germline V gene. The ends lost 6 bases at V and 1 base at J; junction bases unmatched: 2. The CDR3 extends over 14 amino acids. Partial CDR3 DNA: TGTGCTAGCAGAAGGGACAGGAACTATGCT. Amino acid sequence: CASRRDRNYA. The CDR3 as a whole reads CASRRDRNYAEQFF. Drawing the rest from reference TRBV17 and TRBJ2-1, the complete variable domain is DTTVKQNPRYKLARVGKPVNLICSQTMNHDTMYWYQKKPNQAPKLLLFYYDKILNREADTFEKFQSSRPNNSFCSLYIGSAGLEYSAMYLCASRRDRNYAEQFFGPGTRLTVL.

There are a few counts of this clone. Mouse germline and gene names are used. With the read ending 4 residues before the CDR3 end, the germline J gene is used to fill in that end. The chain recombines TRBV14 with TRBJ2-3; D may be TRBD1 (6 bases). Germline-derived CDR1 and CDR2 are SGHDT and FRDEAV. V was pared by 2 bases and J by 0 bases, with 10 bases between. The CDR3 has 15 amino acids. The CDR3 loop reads CASSLTQGSAETLYF. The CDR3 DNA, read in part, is TGTGCCAGCAGTTTGACCCAGGGGAGTGCAGAA.

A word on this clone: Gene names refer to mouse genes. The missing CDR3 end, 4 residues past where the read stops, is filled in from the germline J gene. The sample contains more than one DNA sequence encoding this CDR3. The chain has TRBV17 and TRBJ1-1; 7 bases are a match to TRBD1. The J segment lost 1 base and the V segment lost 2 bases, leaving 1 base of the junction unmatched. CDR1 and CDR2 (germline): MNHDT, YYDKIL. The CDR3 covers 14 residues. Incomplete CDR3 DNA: TGTGCTAGCAGTAGAAACAGGGGAAACACA. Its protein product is CASSRNRGNT. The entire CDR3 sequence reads CASSRNRGNTEVFF. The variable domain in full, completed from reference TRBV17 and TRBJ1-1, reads DTTVKQNPRYKLARVGKPVNLICSQTMNHDTMYWYQKKPNQAPKLLLFYYDKILNREADTFEKFQSSRPNNSFCSLYIGSAGLEYSAMYLCASSRNRGNTEVFFGKGTRLTVV.

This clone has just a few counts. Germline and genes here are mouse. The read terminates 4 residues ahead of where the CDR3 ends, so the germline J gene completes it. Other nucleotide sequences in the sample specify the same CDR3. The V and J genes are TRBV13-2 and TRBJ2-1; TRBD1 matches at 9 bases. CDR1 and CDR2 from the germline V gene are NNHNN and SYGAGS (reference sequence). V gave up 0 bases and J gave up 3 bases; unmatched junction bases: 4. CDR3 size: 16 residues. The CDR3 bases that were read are TGTGCCAGCGGTGATGCTGGGACAGGGAGCTATGCT. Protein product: CASGDAGTGSYA. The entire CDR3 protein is CASGDAGTGSYAEQFF.

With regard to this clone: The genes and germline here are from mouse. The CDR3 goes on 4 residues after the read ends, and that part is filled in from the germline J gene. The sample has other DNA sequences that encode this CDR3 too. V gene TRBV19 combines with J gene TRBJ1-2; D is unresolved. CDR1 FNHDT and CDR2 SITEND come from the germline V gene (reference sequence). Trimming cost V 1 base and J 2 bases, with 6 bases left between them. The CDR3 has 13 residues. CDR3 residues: CASSIKGNSDYTF. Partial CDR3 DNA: TGTGCCAGCAGTATAAAGGGTAACTCC.